The entry below describes one T cell receptor beta chain. The data are from a study of T cell responses to AZD1222 COVID-19 vaccine. CDR3 length equals 13 residues. Germline values: CDR1 LGHDT, CDR2 YNNKEL (reference sequence). The germline V and J ends were trimmed by 4 bases and 6 bases, with 10 bases remaining between them. TCRdb keeps only in-frame clones here, not all; method: immunoSEQ multiplex PCR. The sample shows more than 95,000 clones, roughly 86% of them seen only once. The sample here was peripheral blood, taken 28 days after the second AZD1222 dose. This receptor was taken from an adult who received the AZD1222 COVID-19 vaccine. V and J are TRBV3-1 (or the pseudogene TRBV3-2) and TRBJ2-1; D unresolved. CDR3 protein: CASSLNVGNEQFF. CDR3 in DNA: TGTGCCAGCAGCCTGAACGTAGGCAATGAGCAGTTCTTC.